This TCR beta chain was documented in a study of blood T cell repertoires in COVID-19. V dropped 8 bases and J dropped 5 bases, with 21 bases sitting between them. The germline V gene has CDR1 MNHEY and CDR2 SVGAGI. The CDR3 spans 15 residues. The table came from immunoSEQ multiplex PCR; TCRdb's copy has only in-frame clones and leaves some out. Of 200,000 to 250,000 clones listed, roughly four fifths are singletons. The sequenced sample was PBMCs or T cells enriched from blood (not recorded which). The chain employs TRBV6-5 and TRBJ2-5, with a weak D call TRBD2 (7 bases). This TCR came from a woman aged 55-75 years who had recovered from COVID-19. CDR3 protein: CASLRVGGPRETQYF. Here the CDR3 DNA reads TGTGCCAGCCTCCGAGTGGGGGGGCCGCGGGAGACCCAGTACTTC.